This entry features one T cell receptor (beta chain) sequence. Germline loops: CDR1 SGHKS, CDR2 YYEKEE (reference sequence). This CDR3 region has 15 residues. The V and J ends lost 5 bases and 9 bases, in that order; junction bases with no gene match: 10. The data originate from a study of cytomegalovirus exposure and HLA in healthy donors. Donors showed nominal health when sampled, although they likely had unrecorded immune exposures. Vbeta (60) and Jbeta (13) primers were used in the PCR. Measured with immunoSEQ multiplex PCR; TCRdb has only the in-frame clones, and not every one. There are approximately 190,000 clones in the sample; 60% to 80% occur only once, and around 2.2% lies in the top ten.

Sequenced sample: PBMCs. This TCR came from a woman younger than 45 in good health and CMV-seropositive. J is TRBJ2-1 and V is TRBV5-5, with TRBD2 matching 11 bases. CDR3 sequence (DNA): TGTGCCAGCAGTCTCCGGGCTAGCGGGAGGAGTGAGCAGTTCTTC. It codes for CASSLRASGRSEQFF. Looking up the rest from reference TRBV5-5 and TRBJ2-1 gives the full variable domain: DAGVTQSPTHLIKTRGQQVTLRCSPISGHKSVSWYQQVLGQGPQFIFQYYEKEERGRGNFPDRFSARQFPNYSSELNVNALLLGDSALYLCASSLRASGRSEQFFGPGTRLTVL.